Listed below are T cell receptor beta chains from one sample, sequenced in a study of T cell repertoires in cytomegalovirus infection. No cognate antigen is known for these TCRs. TCRdb reprocessed the reads via MiXCR and lists one record per CDR3 protein. In the table there are around 900,000 distinct CDR3 sequences, approximately 30% of which are singletons. The specimen was cultured CD8+ T cells from PBMCs, collected from culture after CMV antigen stimulation. The receptors were sampled from a human donor in good health (CMV status not recorded). Some clones in this sample may be carry-over from other donors' samples. The CDR3 runs from the conserved cysteine through the conserved F or W. Fields, in order: D gene, J gene, clone size, V gene, CDR3 protein, CDR3 DNA. A D gene is named only where the DNA matches it firmly. Some rows have no size entry. The others give once, few or many, or a class for an expanded clone.

>.|TRBJ2-3|.|TRBV27
CASSFRPLKRTDTQYF
TGTGCCAGCAGTTTTCGCCCCCTAAAGCGCACAGATACGCAGTATTTT
>.|TRBJ2-7|.|TRBV12-3/TRBV12-4
CASSFIGGYEQYF
TGTGCCAGCAGTTTTATTGGGGGCTACGAGCAGTACTTC
>TRBD1|TRBJ2-5|.|TRBV3-1
CASSQDGQGETQYF
TGTGCCAGCAGCCAAGATGGACAGGGGGAGACCCAGTACTTC
>.|TRBJ1-1|.|TRBV6-5
CASSYAWRNTEAFF
TGTGCCAGCAGTTACGCCTGGAGGAACACTGAAGCTTTCTTT
>.|TRBJ2-5|.|TRBV12-3/TRBV12-4
CASSPVSGTQYF
TGTGCCAGCAGCCCCGTATCAGGGACCCAGTACTTC
>.|TRBJ1-2|few|TRBV12-3/TRBV12-4
CASRPTGNGYGYTF
TGTGCCAGCAGGCCAACAGGGAACGGCTATGGCTACACCTTC
>TRBD2|TRBJ2-1|.|TRBV27
CASSVLGTSGYNEQFF
TGTGCCAGCAGTGTACTCGGGACTAGCGGCTACAATGAGCAGTTCTTC
>.|TRBJ2-3|.|TRBV9
CASSVVSRNTDTQYF
TGTGCCAGCAGCGTAGTGTCGCGTAACACAGATACGCAGTATTTT
>TRBD1|TRBJ2-2|many|TRBV28
CASGFRFPGQGAPTGELFF
TGTGCCAGCGGCTTCCGTTTTCCGGGACAGGGGGCACCCACCGGGGAGCTGTTTTTT
>TRBD1|TRBJ2-1|.|TRBV11-2
CASSSGQGAREQFF
TGTGCCAGCAGCTCGGGACAGGGGGCCCGTGAGCAGTTCTTC
>TRBD1|TRBJ2-1|.|TRBV27
CASSLTGTGMYNEQFF
TGTGCCAGCAGTTTAACCGGGACAGGGATGTACAATGAGCAGTTCTTC
>.|TRBJ1-2|.|TRBV13
CASSLGPQGNYGYTF
TGTGCCAGCAGCTTAGGACCACAGGGCAACTATGGCTACACCTTC
>.|TRBJ2-1|.|TRBV5-5
CASIPAGNTYNEQFF
TGTGCCAGCATCCCTGCGGGGAATACCTACAATGAGCAGTTCTTC
>.|TRBJ1-2|.|TRBV2
CASSEFEGNYGYTF
TGTGCCAGCAGTGAATTCGAGGGAAACTATGGCTACACCTTC
>.|TRBJ2-1|.|TRBV7-9
CASSLTPILYNEQFF
TGTGCCAGCAGCTTAACCCCGATTCTATACAATGAGCAGTTCTTC
>.|TRBJ2-1|few|TRBV7-6
CASSLGQPGGSYNEQFF
TGTGCCAGCAGCTTAGGGCAGCCCGGTGGATCCTACAATGAGCAGTTCTTC
>.|TRBJ2-3|many|TRBV7-2
CASSPPLIAPSRYSTDTQYF
TGTGCCAGCAGCCCCCCCTTAATTGCCCCAAGCAGGTATAGCACAGATACGCAGTATTTT
>TRBD2|TRBJ2-1|many|TRBV7-8
CASSLAGGIHNEQFF
TGTGCCAGCAGCCTAGCGGGGGGAATCCACAATGAGCAGTTCTTC
>TRBD2|TRBJ2-1|few|TRBV24-1
CATSDLAGPSYNEQFF
TGTGCCACCAGTGATTTAGCGGGACCTTCCTACAATGAGCAGTTCTTC
>.|TRBJ1-4|.|TRBV19
CASSTPGPLKDF
TGTGCCAGTAGTACCCCTGGACCATTGAAGGATTTT
>.|TRBJ1-1|few|TRBV4-3
CASSQLSPIGLPNTEAFF
TGCGCCAGCAGCCAGCTATCCCCCATAGGACTGCCGAACACTGAAGCTTTCTTT
>.|TRBJ2-4|.|TRBV7-4
CASSLANTDTLAKNIQYF
TGTGCCAGCAGCTTAGCGAACACAGATACACTAGCCAAAAACATTCAGTACTTC
>.|TRBJ1-5|many|TRBV7-9
CASSLGGEQPQHF
TGTGCCAGCAGCTTAGGGGGGGAACAGCCCCAGCATTTT
>TRBD1|TRBJ1-1|.|TRBV6-5
CASSYRDRGRPEAFF
TGTGCCAGCAGTTACAGGGACAGGGGGCGGCCTGAAGCTTTCTTT
>.|TRBJ1-5|.|TRBV28
CASSLLPLGQMGNSNQPQHF
TGTGCCAGCAGTTTATTGCCCCTAGGGCAGATGGGTAATAGCAATCAGCCCCAGCATTTT
>.|TRBJ1-5|.|TRBV2
CASSRVLNQPQHF
TGTGCCAGCTCGCGAGTCCTCAATCAGCCCCAGCATTTT
>.|TRBJ2-2|few|TRBV7-7
CASSLLEGSGELFF
TGTGCTAGCAGCCTCCTCGAGGGGAGCGGGGAGCTGTTTTTT
>.|TRBJ1-2|few|TRBV27
CASSSLDTDYGYTF
TGTGCCAGCAGTTCCCTGGACACGGACTATGGCTACACCTTC
>.|TRBJ1-1|.|TRBV9
CASNNLGGGEGTEAFF
TGTGCCAGCAATAACTTGGGGGGGGGCGAGGGAACTGAAGCTTTCTTT
>TRBD1|TRBJ1-5|few|TRBV6-1
CASSVTDRGPRPQHF
TGTGCCAGCAGTGTAACGGACAGGGGTCCGAGGCCCCAGCATTTT
>.|TRBJ1-1|.|TRBV11-1
CASSLARISGTEAFF
TGTGCCAGCAGCTTAGCGCGGATTTCGGGTACTGAAGCTTTCTTT
>TRBD1|TRBJ1-1|.|TRBV10-3
CAISEGETGTGNTEAFF
TGTGCCATCAGTGAGGGGGAGACAGGGACCGGAAACACTGAAGCTTTCTTT
>.|TRBJ1-2|few|TRBV19
CASSTALNLGTYYGYTF
TGTGCCAGTAGTACCGCCCTAAATTTAGGGACATACTATGGCTACACCTTC
>TRBD1|TRBJ1-2|few|TRBV27
CASSSHRGHGYTF
TGTGCCAGCAGTTCCCACAGGGGACATGGCTACACCTTC
>TRBD2|TRBJ2-1|.|TRBV5-1
CASSLRLAGVLAEQFF
TGCGCCAGCAGCCTGAGACTAGCGGGGGTATTAGCGGAGCAGTTCTTC
>TRBD2|TRBJ2-1|many|TRBV6-6
CASSLDGGVYNEQFF
TGTGCCAGCAGTTTAGACGGGGGGGTTTACAATGAGCAGTTCTTC
>TRBD2|TRBJ2-1|many|TRBV7-2
CASSLIWGLAGADNEQFF
TGTGCCAGCAGCTTAATCTGGGGGCTAGCGGGGGCGGACAATGAGCAGTTCTTC
>.|TRBJ1-1|.|TRBV29-1
CSVEYMGRFAEAFF
TGCAGCGTTGAATATATGGGGCGCTTCGCTGAAGCTTTCTTT
>.|TRBJ1-5|.|TRBV6-1
CAVPGRNSNQPQHF
TGTGCCGTACCGGGACGGAATAGCAATCAGCCCCAGCATTTT
>.|TRBJ2-1|.|TRBV5-1
CASSYGIAGGGYNEQFF
TGCGCCAGCAGCTACGGTATTGCAGGAGGAGGGTACAATGAGCAGTTCTTC